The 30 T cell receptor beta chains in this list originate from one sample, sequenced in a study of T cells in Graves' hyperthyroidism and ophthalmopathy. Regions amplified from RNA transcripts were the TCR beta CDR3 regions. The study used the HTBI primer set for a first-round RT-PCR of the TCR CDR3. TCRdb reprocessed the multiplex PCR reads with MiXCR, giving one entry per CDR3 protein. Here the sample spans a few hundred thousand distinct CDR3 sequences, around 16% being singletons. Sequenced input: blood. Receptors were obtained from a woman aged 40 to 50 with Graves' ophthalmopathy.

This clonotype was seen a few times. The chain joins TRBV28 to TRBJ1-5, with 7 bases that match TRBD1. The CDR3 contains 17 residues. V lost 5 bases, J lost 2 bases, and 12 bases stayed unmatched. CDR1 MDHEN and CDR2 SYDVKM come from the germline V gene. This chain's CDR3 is CASSQNPPDRRNQPQHF. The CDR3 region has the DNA TGTGCCAGCAGTCAAAACCCACCGGACAGGCGCAATCAGCCCCAGCATTTT. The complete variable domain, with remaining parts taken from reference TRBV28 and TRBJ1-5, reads DVKVTQSSRYLVKRTGEKVFLECVQDMDHENMFWYRQDPGLGLRLIYFSYDVKMKEKGDIPEGYSVSREKKERFSLILESASTNQTSMYLCASSQNPPDRRNQPQHFGDGTRLSIL.

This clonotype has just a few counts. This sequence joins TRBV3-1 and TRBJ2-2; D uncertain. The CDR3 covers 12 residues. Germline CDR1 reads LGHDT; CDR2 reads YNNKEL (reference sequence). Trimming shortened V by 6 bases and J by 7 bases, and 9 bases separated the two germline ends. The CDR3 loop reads CASSYNDGELFF. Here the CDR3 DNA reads TGTGCCAGCAGTTACAATGACGGGGAGCTGTTTTTT.

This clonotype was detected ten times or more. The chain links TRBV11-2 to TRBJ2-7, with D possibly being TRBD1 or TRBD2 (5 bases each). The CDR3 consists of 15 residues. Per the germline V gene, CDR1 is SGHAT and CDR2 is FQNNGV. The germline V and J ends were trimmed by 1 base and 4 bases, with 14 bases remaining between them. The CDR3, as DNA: TGTGCCAGCAGCTTAGCCAGGGACCCAGGTTACGAGCAGTACTTC. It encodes CASSLARDPGYEQYF.

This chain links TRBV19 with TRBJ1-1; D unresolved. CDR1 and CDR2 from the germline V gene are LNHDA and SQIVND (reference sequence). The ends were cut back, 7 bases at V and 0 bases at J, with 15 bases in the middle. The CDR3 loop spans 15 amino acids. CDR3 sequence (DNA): TGTGCCAGTAAAGACAACCCAACGATGAACACTGAAGCTTTCTTT. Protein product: CASKDNPTMNTEAFF.

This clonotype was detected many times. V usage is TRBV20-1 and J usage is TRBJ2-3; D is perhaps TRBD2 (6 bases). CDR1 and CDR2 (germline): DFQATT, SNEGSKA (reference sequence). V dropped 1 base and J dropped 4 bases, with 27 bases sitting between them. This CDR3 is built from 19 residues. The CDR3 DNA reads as TGCAGTGCTAGAGCCCCCCCTTGGGTGGAGGGCATTGAGTCAGATACGCAGTATTTT. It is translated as CSARAPPWVEGIESDTQYF.

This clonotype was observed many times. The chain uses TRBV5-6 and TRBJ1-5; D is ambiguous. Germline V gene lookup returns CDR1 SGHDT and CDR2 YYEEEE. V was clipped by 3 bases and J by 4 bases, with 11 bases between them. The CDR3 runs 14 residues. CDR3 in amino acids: CASSWGSGNQPQHF. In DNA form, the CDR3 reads TGTGCCAGCAGCTGGGGATCAGGAAATCAGCCCCAGCATTTT.

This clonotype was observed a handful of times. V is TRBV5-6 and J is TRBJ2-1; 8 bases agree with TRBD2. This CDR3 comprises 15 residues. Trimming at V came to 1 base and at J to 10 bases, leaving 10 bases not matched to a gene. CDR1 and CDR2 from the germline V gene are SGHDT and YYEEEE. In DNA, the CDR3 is TGTGCCAGCAGCTTGTATAGCGGGGCGTTTAACGAGCAGTTCTTC. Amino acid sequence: CASSLYSGAFNEQFF.

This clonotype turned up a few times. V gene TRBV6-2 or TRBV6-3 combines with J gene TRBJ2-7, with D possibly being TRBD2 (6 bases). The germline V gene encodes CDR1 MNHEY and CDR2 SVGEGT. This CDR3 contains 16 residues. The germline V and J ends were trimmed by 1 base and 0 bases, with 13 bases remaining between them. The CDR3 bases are TGTGCCAGCAGTTACTGGCTAGCGCGTAGCTCCTACGAGCAGTACTTC. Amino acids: CASSYWLARSSYEQYF.

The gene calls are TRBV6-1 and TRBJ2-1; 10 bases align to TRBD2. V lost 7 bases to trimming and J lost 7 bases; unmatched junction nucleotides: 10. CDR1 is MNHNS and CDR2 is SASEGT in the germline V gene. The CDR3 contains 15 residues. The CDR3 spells CASNKAGGPRNEQFF. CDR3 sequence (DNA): TGTGCCAGCAACAAAGCGGGAGGGCCGAGAAATGAGCAGTTCTTC.

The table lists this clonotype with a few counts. The DNA of the CDR3 is TGTGCCAGCAGGAAGTTGGCGGCGACCTACAATGAGCAGTTCTTC. Protein sequence: CASRKLAATYNEQFF. The J gene is TRBJ2-1, the V gene TRBV6-1; no clear D. V lost 6 bases and J lost 2, with 14 bases in between. There are 15 residues in the CDR3. CDR1 is MNHNS, CDR2 SASEGT, per germline.

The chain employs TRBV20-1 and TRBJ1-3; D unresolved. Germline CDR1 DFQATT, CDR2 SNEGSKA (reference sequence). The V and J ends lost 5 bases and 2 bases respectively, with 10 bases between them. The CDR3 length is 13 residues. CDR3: CSAAPQPGNTIYF. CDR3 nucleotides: TGCAGTGCTGCCCCACAGCCTGGAAACACCATATATTTT.

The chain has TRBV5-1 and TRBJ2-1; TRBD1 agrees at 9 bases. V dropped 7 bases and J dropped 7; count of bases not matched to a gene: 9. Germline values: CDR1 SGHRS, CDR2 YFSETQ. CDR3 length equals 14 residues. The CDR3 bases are TGCGCCAGCCAATCAGGGACAGGGCATAATGAGCAGTTCTTC. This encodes CASQSGTGHNEQFF.

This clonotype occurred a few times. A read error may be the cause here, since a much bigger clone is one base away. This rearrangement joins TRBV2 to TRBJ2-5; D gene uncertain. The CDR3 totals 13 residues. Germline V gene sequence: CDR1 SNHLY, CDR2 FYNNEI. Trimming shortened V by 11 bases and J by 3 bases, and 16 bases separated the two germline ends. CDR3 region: CARIDITKETQYF. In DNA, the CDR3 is TGTGCCCGCATCGATATTACCAAAGAGACCCAGTACTTC. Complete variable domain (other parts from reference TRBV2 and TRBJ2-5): EPEVTQTPSHQVTQMGQEVILRCVPISNHLYFYWYRQILGQKVEFLVSFYNNEISEKSEIFDDQFSVERPDGSNFTLKIRSTKLEDSAMYFCARIDITKETQYFGPGTRLLVL.

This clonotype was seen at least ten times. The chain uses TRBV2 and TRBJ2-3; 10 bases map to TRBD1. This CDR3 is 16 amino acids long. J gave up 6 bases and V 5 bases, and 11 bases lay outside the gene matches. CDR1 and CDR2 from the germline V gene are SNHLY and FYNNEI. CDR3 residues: CASSKGQGSLLDTQYF. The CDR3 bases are TGTGCCAGCAGTAAGGGACAGGGGTCCCTATTGGATACGCAGTATTTT.

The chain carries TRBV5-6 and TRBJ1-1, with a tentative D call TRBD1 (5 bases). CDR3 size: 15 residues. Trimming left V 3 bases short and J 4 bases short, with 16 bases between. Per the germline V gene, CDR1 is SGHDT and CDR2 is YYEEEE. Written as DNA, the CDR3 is TGTGCCAGCAGCTCTATTGGGGGGGTGGGCACTGAAGCTTTCTTT. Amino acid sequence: CASSSIGGVGTEAFF.

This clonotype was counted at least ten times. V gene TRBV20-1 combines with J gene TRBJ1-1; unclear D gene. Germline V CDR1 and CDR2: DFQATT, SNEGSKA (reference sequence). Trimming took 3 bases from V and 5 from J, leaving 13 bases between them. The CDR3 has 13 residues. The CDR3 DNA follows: TGCAGTGCTAGGGCGGGTCCGAAGACTGAAGCTTTCTTT. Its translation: CSARAGPKTEAFF.

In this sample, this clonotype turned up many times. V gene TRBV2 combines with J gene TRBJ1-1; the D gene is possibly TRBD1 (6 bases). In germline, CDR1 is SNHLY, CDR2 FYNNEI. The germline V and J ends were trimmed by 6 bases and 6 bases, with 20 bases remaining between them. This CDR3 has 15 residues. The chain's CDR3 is CASSPNGQGSAEAFF. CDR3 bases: TGTGCCAGCAGCCCCAATGGCCAGGGGTCGGCTGAAGCTTTCTTT.

The CDR3 sequence: CASGLALGGNEQFF. The DNA of the CDR3 is TGTGCTAGTGGTTTGGCTCTAGGGGGCAATGAGCAGTTCTTC. The rearrangement uses TRBV12-5 and TRBJ2-1; D is possibly TRBD1 (6 bases). Trimming stripped 1 base from V and 6 bases from J, with 10 bases between. Germline V gene data show CDR1 as LGHNT and CDR2 as FRNRAP. This CDR3 comprises 14 residues.

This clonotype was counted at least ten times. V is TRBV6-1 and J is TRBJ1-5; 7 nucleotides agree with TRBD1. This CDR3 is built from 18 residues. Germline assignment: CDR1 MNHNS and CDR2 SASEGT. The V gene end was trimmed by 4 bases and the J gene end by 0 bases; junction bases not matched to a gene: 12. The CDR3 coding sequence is TGTGCCAGCAGTGTTCCGGGACAGAGAATCTATAGCAATCAGCCCCAGCATTTT. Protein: CASSVPGQRIYSNQPQHF.

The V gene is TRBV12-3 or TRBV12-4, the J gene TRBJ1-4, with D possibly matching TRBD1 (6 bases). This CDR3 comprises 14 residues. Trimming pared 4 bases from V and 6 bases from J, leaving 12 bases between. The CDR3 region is CASSYRASHEKLFF. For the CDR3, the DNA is TGTGCCAGCAGTTACAGGGCGAGCCATGAAAAACTGTTTTTT.

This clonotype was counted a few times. The CDR3 region is CATSDPGLADSTDTQYF. The CDR3 DNA is TGTGCCACCAGTGATCCGGGACTAGCGGACAGCACAGATACGCAGTATTTT. V usage is TRBV24-1 and J usage is TRBJ2-3; 11 nucleotides line up with TRBD2. V was pared by 3 bases and J by 0 bases, with 4 bases of the junction left unmatched. CDR1 is KGHDR and CDR2 is SFDVKD in the germline V gene. The CDR3 loop spans 17 amino acids.

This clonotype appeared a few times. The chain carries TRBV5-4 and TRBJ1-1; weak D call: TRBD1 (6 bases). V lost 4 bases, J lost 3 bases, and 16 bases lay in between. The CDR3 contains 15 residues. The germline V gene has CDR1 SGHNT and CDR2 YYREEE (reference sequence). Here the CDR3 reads CASSPIGGLDTEAFF. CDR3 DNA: TGTGCCAGCAGCCCAATCGGGGGGCTAGACACTGAAGCTTTCTTT.

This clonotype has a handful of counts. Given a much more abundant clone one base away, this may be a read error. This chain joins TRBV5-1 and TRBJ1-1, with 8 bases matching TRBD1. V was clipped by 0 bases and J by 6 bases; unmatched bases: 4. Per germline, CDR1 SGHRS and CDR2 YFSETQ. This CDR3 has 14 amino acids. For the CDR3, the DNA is TGCGCCAGCAGCTTGGGACAGGGGTACGCTGAAGCTTTCTTT. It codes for CASSLGQGYAEAFF. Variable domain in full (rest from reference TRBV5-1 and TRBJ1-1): KAGVTQTPRYLIKTRGQQVTLSCSPISGHRSVSWYQQTPGQGLQFLFEYFSETQRNKGNFPGRFSGRQFSNSRSEMNVSTLELGDSALYLCASSLGQGYAEAFFGQGTRLTVV.

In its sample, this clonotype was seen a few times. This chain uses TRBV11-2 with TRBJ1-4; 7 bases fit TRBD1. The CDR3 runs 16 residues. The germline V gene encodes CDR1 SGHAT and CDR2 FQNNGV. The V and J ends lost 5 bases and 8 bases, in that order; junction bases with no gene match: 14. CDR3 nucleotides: TGTGCCAGCAGCCTGTATTCGACAGGGAGGGACGAAAAACTGTTTTTT. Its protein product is CASSLYSTGRDEKLFF.

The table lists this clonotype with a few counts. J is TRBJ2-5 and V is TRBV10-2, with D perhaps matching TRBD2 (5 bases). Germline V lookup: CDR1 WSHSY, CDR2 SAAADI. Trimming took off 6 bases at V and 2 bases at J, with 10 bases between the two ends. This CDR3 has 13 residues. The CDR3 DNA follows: TGCGCCAGCAGGAAAAGGAGGCAAGAGACCCAGTACTTC. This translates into CASRKRRQETQYF.

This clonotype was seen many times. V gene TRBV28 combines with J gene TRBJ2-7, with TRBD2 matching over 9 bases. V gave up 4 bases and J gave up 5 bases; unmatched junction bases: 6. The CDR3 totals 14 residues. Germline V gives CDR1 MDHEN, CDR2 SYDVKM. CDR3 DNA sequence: TGTGCCAGCAGTTCGGGACTAGCATTAGACGAGCAGTACTTC. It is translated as CASSSGLALDEQYF.

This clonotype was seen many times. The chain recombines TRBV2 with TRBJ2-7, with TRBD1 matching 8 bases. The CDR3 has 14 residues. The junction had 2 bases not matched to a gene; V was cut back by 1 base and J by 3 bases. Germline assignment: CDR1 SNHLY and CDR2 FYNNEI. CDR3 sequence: CASSEGTGNYEQYF. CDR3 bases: TGTGCCAGCAGTGAAGGGACAGGGAACTACGAGCAGTACTTC.

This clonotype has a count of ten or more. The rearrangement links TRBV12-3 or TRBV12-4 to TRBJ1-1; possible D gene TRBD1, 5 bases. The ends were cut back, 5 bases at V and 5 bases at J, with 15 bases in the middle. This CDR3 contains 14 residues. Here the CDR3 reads CASSQTSGGTEAFF. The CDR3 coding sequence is TGTGCCAGCAGTCAAACGTCCGGGGGAACTGAAGCTTTCTTT.

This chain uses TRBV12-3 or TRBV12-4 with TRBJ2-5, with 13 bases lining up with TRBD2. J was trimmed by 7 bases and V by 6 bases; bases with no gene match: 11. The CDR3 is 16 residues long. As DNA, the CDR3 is TGTGCCAGCAGCCAACTAGCGGGGGGGGGTGCGGGGACCCAGTACTTC. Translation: CASSQLAGGGAGTQYF.

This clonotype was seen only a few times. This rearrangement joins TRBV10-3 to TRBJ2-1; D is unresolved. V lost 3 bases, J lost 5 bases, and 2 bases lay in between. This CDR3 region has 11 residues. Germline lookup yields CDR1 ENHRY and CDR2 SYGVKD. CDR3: CAISEHNEQFF. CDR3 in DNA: TGTGCCATCAGTGAACACAATGAGCAGTTCTTC.